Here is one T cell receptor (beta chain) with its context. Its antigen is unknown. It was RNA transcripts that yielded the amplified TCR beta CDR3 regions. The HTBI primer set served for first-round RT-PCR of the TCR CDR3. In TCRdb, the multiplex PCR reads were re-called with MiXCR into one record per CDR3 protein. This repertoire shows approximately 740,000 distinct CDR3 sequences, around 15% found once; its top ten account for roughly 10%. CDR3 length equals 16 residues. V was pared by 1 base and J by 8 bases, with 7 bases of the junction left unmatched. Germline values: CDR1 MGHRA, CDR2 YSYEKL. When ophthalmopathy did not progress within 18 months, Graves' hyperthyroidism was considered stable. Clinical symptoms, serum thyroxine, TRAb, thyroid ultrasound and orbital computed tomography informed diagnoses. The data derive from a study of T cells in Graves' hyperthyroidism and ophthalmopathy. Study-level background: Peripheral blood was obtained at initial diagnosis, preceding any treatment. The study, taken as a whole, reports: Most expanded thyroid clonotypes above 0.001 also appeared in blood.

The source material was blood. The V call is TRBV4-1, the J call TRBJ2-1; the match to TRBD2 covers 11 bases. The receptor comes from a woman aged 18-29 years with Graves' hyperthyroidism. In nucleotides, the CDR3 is TGCGCCAGCAGCCAAGTAGCGGGAGGGCCTTGGGATGAGCAGTTCTTC. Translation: CASSQVAGGPWDEQFF.